One sample yielded the 16 T cell receptor beta chains listed below, sequenced in a study of shared clonotypes between healthy human individuals. The assay was immunoSEQ multiplex PCR, and TCRdb's table has in-frame clones only and misses some. Altogether about 490,000 clones are present, about 80% being singletons, with the ten largest covering less than 15%. Sequenced material: PBMCs. These receptors all come from a woman aged 40-49 years in good health. Some clones in this sample may be carry-over from other donors' samples.

CDR3 protein: CASRQTAGNTIYF. CDR3 DNA sequence: TGTGCCAGCAGACAGACCGCTGGAAACACCATATATTTT. V and J are TRBV28 and TRBJ1-3; D not resolved. Trimming stripped 6 bases from V and 2 bases from J, with 8 bases between. Germline V gene lookup returns CDR1 MDHEN and CDR2 SYDVKM. This CDR3 spans 13 amino acids.

In this sample, this clone turned up once. V and J are TRBV15 and TRBJ1-3; 8 nucleotides agree with TRBD1. Germline CDR1 and CDR2: LNHNV and YYDKDF (reference sequence). V shed 3 bases, J shed 4 bases, and the junction held 5 bases outside the gene matches. This CDR3 is built from 15 residues. The CDR3 nucleotides are TGTGCCACCAGCAGGACAGGGGATCTCGGAAACACCATATATTTT. Translated: CATSRTGDLGNTIYF. Full variable domain (missing parts from reference TRBV15 and TRBJ1-3): DAMVIQNPRYQVTQFGKPVTLSCSQTLNHNVMYWYQQKSSQAPKLLFHYYDKDFNNEADTPDNFQSRRPNTSFCFLDIRSPGLGDTAMYLCATSRTGDLGNTIYFGEGSWLTVV.

The chain recombines TRBV2 with TRBJ2-1; D might be TRBD2 (6 bases). Germline CDR1 and CDR2: SNHLY and FYNNEI. V was trimmed by 9 bases and J by 12 bases, leaving 24 bases between them. CDR3 size: 14 residues. The CDR3 region has the DNA TGTGCCAGTCGCCGCGTCGGGAGCCAAGTTGGGCAGTTCTTC. This sequence encodes CASRRVGSQVGQFF.

This chain links TRBV10-2 with TRBJ2-3, with 8 bases matching TRBD2. Germline V gives CDR1 WSHSY, CDR2 SAAADI. CDR3 length equals 15 residues. V was clipped by 2 bases and J by 4 bases; unmatched bases: 5. The CDR3 DNA reads TGCGCCAGCAGTGAGGGCGGTAGCGGGGCAGATACGCAGTATTTT. Translated, it gives CASSEGGSGADTQYF.

The sample holds many counts of this clone. CDR3 nucleotides: TGTGCCTGGAGTAGGGGACTAGCGATATACGAGCAGTACTTC. The encoded protein is CAWSRGLAIYEQYF. The chain employs TRBV30 and TRBJ2-7; 10 nucleotides align to TRBD2. The CDR3 has 14 residues. CDR1 and CDR2 (germline): GTSNPN, SVGIG (reference sequence). V was pared by 2 bases and J by 4 bases, with 5 bases of the junction left unmatched. Complete variable domain (other parts from reference TRBV30 and TRBJ2-7): SQTIHQWPATLVQPVGSPLSLECTVEGTSNPNLYWYRQAAGRGLQLLFYSVGIGQISSEVPQNLSASRPQDRQFILSSKKLLLSDSGFYLCAWSRGLAIYEQYFGPGTRLTVT.

This clone was seen at least ten times. Since a far larger clone is one base different, this is likely a read error. The rearrangement joins TRBV6-1 to TRBJ2-7, with 9 nucleotides matching TRBD1. Germline assignment: CDR1 MNHNS and CDR2 SASEGT. The CDR3 length is 12 residues. With 11 bases clipped from V and 2 bases from J, the junction kept 4 bases outside the gene matches. CDR3 sequence reads: CAGGTGTYEQYF. In DNA form, the CDR3 reads TGTGCCGGCGGGACAGGGACCTACGAGCAGTACTTC.

The CDR3, as DNA: TGCGCCAGCAGCCCCCTCCCCGCGGGGGATGAGTCCTACAATGAGCAGTTCTTC. The encoded protein is CASSPLPAGDESYNEQFF. The chain combines TRBV4-3 with TRBJ2-1; 7 positions agree with TRBD2. Per germline, CDR1 LGHNA and CDR2 YSLEER. This CDR3 is 18 amino acids long. The V and J ends lost 4 bases and 1 base, in that order; junction bases with no gene match: 13.

The chain uses TRBV30 and TRBJ2-7; tentative D call: TRBD1 (5 bases). CDR1 and CDR2 from the germline V gene are GTSNPN and SVGIG (reference sequence). This CDR3 comprises 13 residues. V was clipped by 3 bases and J by 0 bases, with 9 bases between them. CDR3 amino acids: CAWSQTGSYEQYF. The CDR3, as DNA: TGTGCCTGGAGCCAAACAGGCTCCTACGAGCAGTACTTC.

V and J are TRBV6-1 and TRBJ1-4, with 8 bases fitting TRBD1. This CDR3 contains 16 residues. CDR1 MNHNS and CDR2 SASEGT come from the germline V gene. V lost 3 bases, J lost 8 bases, and 11 bases stayed unmatched. CDR3 residues: CASSDTAGTGLEKLFF. CDR3 nucleotides: TGTGCCAGCAGTGACACCGCCGGGACAGGACTAGAAAAACTGTTTTTT.

The chain has TRBV25-1 and TRBJ1-2; D unclear. V dropped 4 bases and J dropped 4 bases, with 13 bases sitting between them. The length of the CDR3 is 14 residues. Germline V CDR1 and CDR2: MGHDK, SYGVNS. The chain's CDR3 is CASSVLGVSYGYTF. The CDR3 DNA sequence: TGTGCCAGCAGTGTACTTGGGGTCTCCTATGGCTACACCTTC.

The chain uses TRBV6-6 and TRBJ1-5; the D is unclear. CDR1 is MNHNY and CDR2 is SVGAGI in the germline V gene (reference sequence). Between the trimmed V and J ends, which lost 2 bases and 6 bases, there was a span of 5 bases. The CDR3 loop spans 12 amino acids. The CDR3, as DNA: TGTGCCAGCAGTTACCCCGGTCAGCCCCAGCATTTT. Its translation: CASSYPGQPQHF.

This chain uses TRBV25-1 with TRBJ2-7; D perhaps matches TRBD2 (5 bases). The CDR3 covers 14 residues. Trimming took off 4 bases at V and 0 bases at J, with 10 bases between the two ends. The germline CDR1 and CDR2 sequences are MGHDK and SYGVNS. CDR3 sequence: CASSAAGGSYEQYF. The CDR3 DNA sequence: TGTGCCAGCAGTGCCGCCGGAGGCTCCTACGAGCAGTACTTC.

This chain links TRBV2 with TRBJ1-4, with no clear D. V was shortened by 6 bases and J by 8 bases, with 16 bases between the two germline ends. Germline lookup yields CDR1 SNHLY and CDR2 FYNNEI. The CDR3 contains 14 residues. CDR3 in DNA: TGTGCCAGCAGGACGACACAATGGTCCGAAAAACTGTTTTTT. Protein sequence: CASRTTQWSEKLFF.

The chain is built from TRBV27 and TRBJ2-3; D possibly corresponds to TRBD2 (6 bases). V dropped 3 bases and J dropped 0 bases, with 16 bases sitting between them. The CDR3 length is 17 residues. Germline assignment: CDR1 MNHEY and CDR2 SMNVEV (reference sequence). The CDR3, as DNA: TGTGCCAGCAGTTTGCTGGCAGCGGGCCATAGCACAGATACGCAGTATTTT. Translated, it gives CASSLLAAGHSTDTQYF.

This chain links TRBV4-3 with TRBJ1-2, with D perhaps matching TRBD1 (6 bases). CDR1 is LGHNA, CDR2 YSLEER, per germline. Trimming stripped 0 bases from V and 5 bases from J, with 16 bases between. CDR3 size: 16 residues. The DNA of the CDR3 is TGCGCCAGCAGCCAAGATCAGTGGGGGGGCCAATATGGCTACACCTTC. It yields the protein CASSQDQWGGQYGYTF.

The rearrangement uses TRBV6-6 and TRBJ2-5, with D uncertain. Deletions cut 5 bases from V and 1 base from J, with 11 bases between. Germline V gene lookup returns CDR1 MNHNY and CDR2 SVGAGI (reference sequence). The CDR3 runs to 14 residues. The CDR3 region is CASSQDLLQETQYF. DNA of the CDR3: TGTGCCAGCAGTCAGGACCTCCTCCAAGAGACCCAGTACTTC.